This T cell receptor beta chain derives from a study of identifying expanded T cells in peripheral blood (dated by TCRdb to the late 2010s). Regarding the research as a whole: Four technical replicates, made by sequencing separate aliquots from the same pool of genomic DNA, were compared pairwise. What the authors observed across the whole study: Variance in clone template counts between roughly two-week samples significantly increased with total template count across all healthy donors. The beta-binomial model significantly reduced the number of clones called differentially abundant and the false-positive rate across all healthy-donor time intervals. It was expected by the authors that biological variance in healthy repertoires might increase further over much longer intervals, such as months to years. The binomial model flagged around 1.2 differentially abundant clones between technical replicates, compared with roughly 15 over approximately two weeks and about 20 over about four weeks.

During the collection period, no infections or other immune events were recorded for the healthy donors. Blood repertoires from healthy donors were used as a training cohort for calibrating time-dependent variance in a beta-binomial model of differential abundance of T-cell clones. The training cohort comprised about ten healthy donors, 3 female and 7 male. Donor ages ranged from about 29 to 65 years, with an average of around 43 years. Whole blood was collected from each healthy donor at three time points spaced about 14 days apart and obtained from a commercial supplier. Genomic DNA was extracted from unsorted whole blood for immunosequencing. Inclusive of the bounding cysteine and phenylalanine, the CDR3 is 16 residues long. Just CDR3 DNA is preserved here, 48 bases in frame from base 1. Trimming accounts for 4 bases at V and 5 bases at J, while the number of junction bases matched to no gene is 13. According to the germline V gene (reference sequence), CDR1 reads SEHNR and CDR2 reads FQNEAQ.

As concerns this clone: Its binding antigen is unknown. One base away there is no much larger clone; base qualities are not given.

The immunoSEQ Assay, which uses bias-controlled multiplex PCR amplification of genomic DNA, was used to profile TCRbeta CDR3 regions. The authors processed their data as follows. The absolute abundance of each unique TCRbeta CDR3 region was quantified after sequences were collapsed and filtered. Differential abundance was tested with two models: a binomial (Fisher-equivalent) model and a beta-binomial model that adds time-dependent variance fitted from healthy donors. Any clone with fewer than 5 combined templates was excluded, and a clone was called differentially abundant if its Benjamini-Hochberg FDR was below 0.01. In the beta-binomial model, variance was expressed as a function of the total template count across the two samples, in the form v = (b*log(k)+a)^2. The immuneACCESS repertoire file appears here via TCRdb, limited to in-frame rearrangements. These files lack a portion of the clones; in checked studies, under half of the deficit traces to unresolved V genes, and the cause of the others is not known. V and J calls and clone size are given by that table; D and trimming were obtained from the DNA. This sample has fewer than 130,000 clones in its table, and 85% to 90% of those were observed once. The top ten constitute roughly 15% of the sample.

The chain was built from TRBV7-9 and TRBJ2-5; 7 central bases correspond to TRBD2. The material sequenced was blood. This TCR was sampled from a person between 18 and 75 years old in good health. This receptor carries the CDR3 CASSWTRSASEETQYF. The nucleotides read TGTGCCAGCAGCTGGACTAGGTCCGCCTCCGAGGAGACCCAGTACTTC. With the rest looked up from the reference TRBV7-9 and TRBJ2-5 genes rather than sequenced, the full variable domain is DTGVSQNPRHKITKRGQNVTFRCDPISEHNRLYWYRQTLGQGPEFLTYFQNEAQLEKSRLLSDRFSAERPKGSFSTLEIQRTEQGDSAMYLCASSWTRSASEETQYFGPGTRLLVL.